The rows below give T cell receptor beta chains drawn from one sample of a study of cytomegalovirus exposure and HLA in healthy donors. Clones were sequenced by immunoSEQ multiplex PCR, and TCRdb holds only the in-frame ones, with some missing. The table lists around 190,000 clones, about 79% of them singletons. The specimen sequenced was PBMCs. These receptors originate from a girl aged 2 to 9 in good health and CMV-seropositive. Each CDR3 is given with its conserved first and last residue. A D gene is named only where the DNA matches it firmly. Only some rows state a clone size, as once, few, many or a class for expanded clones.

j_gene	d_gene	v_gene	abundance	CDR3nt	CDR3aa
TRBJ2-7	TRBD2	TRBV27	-	TGTGCCAGCAGTTCCGGACTAGCGGGAGTCTACGAGCAGTACTTC	CASSSGLAGVYEQYF
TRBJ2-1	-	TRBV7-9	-	TGTGCCAGCAGCTTCCGCCTCGGGAGAGCCTATGAGCAGTTCTTC	CASSFRLGRAYEQFF
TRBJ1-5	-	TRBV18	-	TGTGCCAGCTCACCCCCGTCCGGGGGGTTTCAGCCCCAGCATTTT	CASSPPSGGFQPQHF
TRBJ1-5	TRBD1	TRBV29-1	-	TGCAGCGTTTGGACAGGCTACAATCAGCCCCAGCATTTT	CSVWTGYNQPQHF
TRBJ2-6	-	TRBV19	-	TGTGCCAGTAGTATTTTGGCAGGGCTCTCTGGGGCCAACGTCCTGACTTTC	CASSILAGLSGANVLTF
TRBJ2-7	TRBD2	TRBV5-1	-	TGCGCCAGCAGCGCGGGAGAATCATACGAGCAGTACTTC	CASSAGESYEQYF
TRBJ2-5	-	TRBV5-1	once	TGCGCCAGCAGCCAGGAGGTCCAAGAGACCCAGTACTTC	CASSQEVQETQYF
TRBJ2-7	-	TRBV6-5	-	TGTGCCAGCAGTTTGTTGGAAACTAACATCTACGAGCAGTACTTC	CASSLLETNIYEQYF
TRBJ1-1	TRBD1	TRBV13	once	TGTGCCAGCAGCTTCGGACAGGGGGCTAAGGCGGCCACTGAAGCTTTCTTT	CASSFGQGAKAATEAFF
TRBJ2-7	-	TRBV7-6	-	TGTGCCAGCAGCCGCGGGACCCCCTTCGACTACGAGCAGTACTTC	CASSRGTPFDYEQYF
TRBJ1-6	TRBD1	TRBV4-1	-	TGCGCCAGCAGCCAACGGACAGGGTTTAATTCACCCCTCCACTTT	CASSQRTGFNSPLHF
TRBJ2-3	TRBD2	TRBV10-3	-	TGTGCCTCCACTAGCGGGGGCACAGATACGCAGTATTTT	CASTSGGTDTQYF
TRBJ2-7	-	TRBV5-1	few	TGCGCCAGCAGCTTGGAAGGGGAAGAGCAGTACTTC	CASSLEGEEQYF
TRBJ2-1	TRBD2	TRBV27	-	TGTGCCAGCAGTTTGGCGGGCGGGGGAAACAATGAGCAGTTCTTC	CASSLAGGGNNEQFF
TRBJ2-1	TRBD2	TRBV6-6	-	TGTGCCAGCAGTTACGCCGGGGGGGGAACCGAGCAGTTCTTC	CASSYAGGGTEQFF
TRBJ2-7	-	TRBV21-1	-	TGTGCCAGCAGCAAACTCGTAGTCAGGGCCTACGAGCAGTACTTC	CASSKLVVRAYEQYF
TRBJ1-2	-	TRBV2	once	TGTGCCAGCAGGGCGGTGGGGGGAGGCTATGGCTACACCTTC	CASRAVGGGYGYTF
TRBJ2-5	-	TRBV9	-	TGTGCCAGCAGCGTTGGTCTGGGGGGTGGCGAGACCCAGTACTTC	CASSVGLGGGETQYF
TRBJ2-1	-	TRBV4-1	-	TGCGCCAGCAGCCAAGAACCGAGGAAGCAATACAATGAGCAGTTCTTC	CASSQEPRKQYNEQFF
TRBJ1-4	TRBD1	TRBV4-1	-	TGCGCCAGCAGCCGGGGGACAGGGGGACCAACTAATGGAAAACTGTTTTTT	CASSRGTGGPTNGKLFF
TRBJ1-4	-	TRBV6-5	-	TGTGCCGTCGGGGGGGGCCTTAATGAAAAACTGTTTTTT	CAVGGGLNEKLFF
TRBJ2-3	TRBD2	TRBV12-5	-	TGTGCTAGTGGTTTGACTAGCGGGGGGGCCACAGATACGCAGTATTTT	CASGLTSGGATDTQYF
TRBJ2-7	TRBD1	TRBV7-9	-	TGTGCCAGCAGCTTTAGGGACAGCTCATCTATCCACTCCTACGAGCAGTACTTC	CASSFRDSSSIHSYEQYF
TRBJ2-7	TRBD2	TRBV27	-	TGTGCCAGCAGTTTCAAGCGGGAGTCAAGCGAGCAGTACTTC	CASSFKRESSEQYF
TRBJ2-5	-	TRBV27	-	TGTGCCAGCAGCAGGAAATATCAAGAGACCCAGTACTTC	CASSRKYQETQYF
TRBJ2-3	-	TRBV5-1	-	TGCGCCAGCAGCATAGGGGCCCACTCAGATACGCAGTATTTT	CASSIGAHSDTQYF
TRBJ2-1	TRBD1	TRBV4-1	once	TGCGCCAGCAGCCAAGTACGGGACAGGGGGCGCCCAGAACACAATGAGCAGTTCTTC	CASSQVRDRGRPEHNEQFF
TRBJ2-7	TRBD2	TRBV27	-	TGTGCCAGCAGTTCCGGGACTAGCGGGGGAACCTACGAGCAGTACTTC	CASSSGTSGGTYEQYF
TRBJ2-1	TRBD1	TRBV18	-	TGTGCCAGCTCACAGAGGACAGGGGCCTACAATGAGCAGTTCTTC	CASSQRTGAYNEQFF
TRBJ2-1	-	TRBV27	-	TGTGCCAGCAGTACACGTTACAATGAGCAGTTCTTC	CASSTRYNEQFF
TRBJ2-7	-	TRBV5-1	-	TGCGCCAGCAGCTTGAATGGCAGGGAACACGAGCAGTACTTC	CASSLNGREHEQYF